This T cell receptor (beta chain) was retrieved from a study of T-cell reconstitution after alpha-beta-depleted transplantation in children. Unique molecular identifiers were incorporated when the TCRbeta library was constructed. TCRdb used MiXCR to reprocess the PCR reads, holding one entry per CDR3 protein. This table holds approximately 390,000 distinct CDR3 sequences, about a tenth found once. In germline, CDR1 is SGDLS, CDR2 YYNGEE. V was trimmed by 0 bases and J by 6 bases, leaving 9 bases between them. The CDR3 is made up of 14 amino acids. Sequenced material: PBMCs from the stem cell graft donor, taken from the stem cell graft. The V and J genes are TRBV9 and TRBJ2-2; D may be TRBD2 (6 bases). The origin of this receptor is a human donor who donated a stem cell graft to a child with acute myeloid leukemia. Here the CDR3 DNA reads TGTGCCAGCAGCGTAGTCGGGGGACCCGGGGAGCTGTTTTTT. Protein product: CASSVVGGPGELFF.